This TCR beta chain comes out of a study of shared clonotypes between healthy human individuals. Across the study: Three plates each covered CD4 naive and memory; CD8 naive two, CD8 memory one. Overall study results and limits: Clonotype sharing across donors was expected to vary with sequencing depth. Larger estimated richness was generally seen in naive subsets than in memory subsets.

Naive CD8 cells, CD45RO-negative and positively selected for CCR7, excluded terminally differentiated effector memory CD45RA+ cells. Only in-frame clones appear in the TCRdb table, and some are missing; sequencing was by immunoSEQ multiplex PCR. The table lists about 2.1 million clones, 80% to 95% of them singletons. Regarding this clone: Its antigen is undetermined.

Between the trimmed V and J ends, which lost 6 bases and 3 bases, there was a span of 16 bases. Germline CDR1 and CDR2: MNHNS and SASEGT. The CDR3 contains 15 residues. This sequence originates from a man between 18 and 35 years old in good health. Some clones in this sample may be carry-over from other donors' samples. The chain joins TRBV6-1 to TRBJ2-3; a possible D gene is TRBD2 (6 bases). The sample was naive CD8+ T cells from PBMCs. CDR3 nucleotides: TGTGCCAGCAGGCTAGCAGCGGGTTGGACAGATACGCAGTATTTT. This sequence encodes CASRLAAGWTDTQYF.